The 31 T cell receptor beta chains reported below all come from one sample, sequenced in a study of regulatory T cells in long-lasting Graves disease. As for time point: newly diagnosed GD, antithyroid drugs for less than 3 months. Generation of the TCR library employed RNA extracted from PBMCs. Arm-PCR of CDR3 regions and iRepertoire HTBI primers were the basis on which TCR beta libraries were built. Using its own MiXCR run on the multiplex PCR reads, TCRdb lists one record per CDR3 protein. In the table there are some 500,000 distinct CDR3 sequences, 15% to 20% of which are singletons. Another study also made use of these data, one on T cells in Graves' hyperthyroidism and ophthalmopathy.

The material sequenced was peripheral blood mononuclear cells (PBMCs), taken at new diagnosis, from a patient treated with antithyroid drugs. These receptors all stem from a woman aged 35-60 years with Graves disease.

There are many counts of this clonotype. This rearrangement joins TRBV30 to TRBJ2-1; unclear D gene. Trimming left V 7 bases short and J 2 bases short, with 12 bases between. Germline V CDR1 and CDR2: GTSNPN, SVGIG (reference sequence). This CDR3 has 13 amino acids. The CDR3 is CAYWTPTYNEQFF. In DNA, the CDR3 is TGTGCCTACTGGACCCCGACCTACAATGAGCAGTTCTTC.

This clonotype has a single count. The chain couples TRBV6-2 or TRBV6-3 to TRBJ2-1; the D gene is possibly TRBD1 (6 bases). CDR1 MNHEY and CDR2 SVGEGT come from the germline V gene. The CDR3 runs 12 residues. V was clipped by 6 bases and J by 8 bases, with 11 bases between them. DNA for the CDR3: TGTGCCAGCAGATCTTCAGGGGATGAGCAGTTCTTC. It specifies CASRSSGDEQFF.

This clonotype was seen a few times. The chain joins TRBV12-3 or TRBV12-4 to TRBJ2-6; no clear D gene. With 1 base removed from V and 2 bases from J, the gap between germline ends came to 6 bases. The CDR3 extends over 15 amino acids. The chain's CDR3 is CASSLGSPGANVLTF. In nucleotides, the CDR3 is TGTGCCAGCAGTTTAGGGTCTCCTGGGGCCAACGTCCTGACTTTC.

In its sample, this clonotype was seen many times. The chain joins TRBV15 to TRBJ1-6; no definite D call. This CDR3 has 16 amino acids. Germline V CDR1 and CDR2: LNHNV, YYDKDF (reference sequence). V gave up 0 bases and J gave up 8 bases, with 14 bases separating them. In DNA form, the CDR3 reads TGTGCCACCAGCAGAGATTCGGGCCTTAATTATTCACCCCTCCACTTT. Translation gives CATSRDSGLNYSPLHF.

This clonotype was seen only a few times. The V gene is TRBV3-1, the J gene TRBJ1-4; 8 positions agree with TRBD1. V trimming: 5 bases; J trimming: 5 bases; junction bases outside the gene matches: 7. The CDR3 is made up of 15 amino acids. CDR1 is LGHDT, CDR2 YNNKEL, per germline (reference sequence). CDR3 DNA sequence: TGTGCCAGCAGCTGTGCCGGGACAGGCAATGAAAAACTGTTTTTT. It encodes CASSCAGTGNEKLFF.

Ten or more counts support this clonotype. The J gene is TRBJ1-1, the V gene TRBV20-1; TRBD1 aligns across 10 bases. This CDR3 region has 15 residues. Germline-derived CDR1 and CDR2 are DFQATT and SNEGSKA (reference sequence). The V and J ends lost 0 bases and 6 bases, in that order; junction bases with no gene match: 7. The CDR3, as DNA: TGCAGTGCTAGAGAAAGGGGACAGGGGAGGGCTGAAGCTTTCTTT. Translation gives CSARERGQGRAEAFF.

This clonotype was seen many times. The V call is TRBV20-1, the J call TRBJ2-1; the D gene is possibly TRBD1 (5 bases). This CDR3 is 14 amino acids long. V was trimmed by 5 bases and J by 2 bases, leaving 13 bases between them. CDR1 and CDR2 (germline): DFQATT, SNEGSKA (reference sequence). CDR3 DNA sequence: TGCAGTGCTCGGCCCCTGGACACCTACAATGAGCAGTTCTTC. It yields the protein CSARPLDTYNEQFF.

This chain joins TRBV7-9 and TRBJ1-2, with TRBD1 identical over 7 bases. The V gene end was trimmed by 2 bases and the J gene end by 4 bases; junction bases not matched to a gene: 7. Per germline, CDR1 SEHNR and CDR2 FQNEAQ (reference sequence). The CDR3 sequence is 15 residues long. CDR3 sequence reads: CASSLNRGGFYGYTF. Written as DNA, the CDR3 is TGTGCCAGCAGCTTAAACAGGGGAGGATTCTATGGCTACACCTTC.

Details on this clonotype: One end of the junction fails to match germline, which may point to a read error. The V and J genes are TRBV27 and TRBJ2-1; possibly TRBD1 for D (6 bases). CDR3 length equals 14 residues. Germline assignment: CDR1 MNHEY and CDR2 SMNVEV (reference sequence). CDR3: CASSLQGPYNERFF. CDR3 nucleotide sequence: TGTGCCAGCAGTTTACAGGGGCCCTACAATGAGCGGTTCTTC.

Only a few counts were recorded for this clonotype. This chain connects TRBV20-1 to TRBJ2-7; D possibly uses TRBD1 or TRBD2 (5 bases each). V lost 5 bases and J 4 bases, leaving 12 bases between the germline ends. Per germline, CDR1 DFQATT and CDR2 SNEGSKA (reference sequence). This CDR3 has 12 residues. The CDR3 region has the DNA TGCAGTGCTTGGGACCAAACATACGAGCAGTACTTC. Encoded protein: CSAWDQTYEQYF.

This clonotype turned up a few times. The CDR3 spells CASSERTGHYTF. The CDR3 coding sequence is TGTGCCAGCAGTGAACGTACAGGGCACTACACCTTC. This chain connects TRBV25-1 to TRBJ1-2, with a possible D match to TRBD1 (6 bases). V lost 2 bases, J lost 10 bases, and 11 bases lay in between. CDR1 is MGHDK, CDR2 SYGVNS, per germline. This CDR3 region has 12 residues.

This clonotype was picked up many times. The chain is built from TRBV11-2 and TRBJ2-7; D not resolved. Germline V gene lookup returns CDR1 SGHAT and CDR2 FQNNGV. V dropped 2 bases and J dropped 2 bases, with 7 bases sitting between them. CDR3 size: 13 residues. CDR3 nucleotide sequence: TGTGCCAGCAGCTTATTTCAGGCCTACGAGCAGTACTTC. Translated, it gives CASSLFQAYEQYF.

CDR3 sequence (DNA): TGCGCCAGCAGCCATTCTCCCCCAGATACGCAGTATTTT. The encoded protein is CASSHSPPDTQYF. The V call is TRBV4-1, the J call TRBJ2-3; D remains unclear. The germline gives CDR1 MGHRA, CDR2 YSYEKL. The CDR3 extends over 13 amino acids. V was clipped by 3 bases and J by 4 bases, with 8 bases between them.

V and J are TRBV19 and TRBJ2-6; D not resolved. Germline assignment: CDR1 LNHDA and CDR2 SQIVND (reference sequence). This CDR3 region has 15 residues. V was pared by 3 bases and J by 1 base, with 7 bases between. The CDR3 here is CASSIAQSGANVLTF. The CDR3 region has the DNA TGTGCCAGTAGTATCGCGCAATCTGGGGCCAACGTCCTGACTTTC.

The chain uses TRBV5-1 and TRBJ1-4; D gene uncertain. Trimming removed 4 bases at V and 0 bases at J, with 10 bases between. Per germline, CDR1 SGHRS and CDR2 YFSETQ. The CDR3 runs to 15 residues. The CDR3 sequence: CASSDGLSTNEKLFF. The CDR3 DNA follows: TGCGCCAGCAGCGACGGATTGTCAACTAATGAAAAACTGTTTTTT.

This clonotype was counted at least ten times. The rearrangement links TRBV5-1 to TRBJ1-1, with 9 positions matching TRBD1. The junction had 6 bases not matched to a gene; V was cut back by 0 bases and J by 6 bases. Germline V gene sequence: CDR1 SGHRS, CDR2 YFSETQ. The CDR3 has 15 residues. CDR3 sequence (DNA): TGCGCCAGCAGCTTGGCAGGACAGGGGATGGCTGAAGCTTTCTTT. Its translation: CASSLAGQGMAEAFF. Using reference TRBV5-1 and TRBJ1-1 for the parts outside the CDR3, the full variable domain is KAGVTQTPRYLIKTRGQQVTLSCSPISGHRSVSWYQQTPGQGLQFLFEYFSETQRNKGNFPGRFSGRQFSNSRSEMNVSTLELGDSALYLCASSLAGQGMAEAFFGQGTRLTVV.

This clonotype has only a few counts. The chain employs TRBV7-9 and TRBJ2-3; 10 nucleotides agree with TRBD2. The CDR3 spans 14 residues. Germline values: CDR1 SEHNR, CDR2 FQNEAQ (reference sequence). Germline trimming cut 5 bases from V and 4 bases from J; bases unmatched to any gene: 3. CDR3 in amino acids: CASSLGTSADTQYF. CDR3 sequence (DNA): TGTGCCAGCAGCCTGGGGACTAGCGCAGATACGCAGTATTTT. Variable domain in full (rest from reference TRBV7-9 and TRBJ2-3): DTGVSQNPRHKITKRGQNVTFRCDPISEHNRLYWYRQTLGQGPEFLTYFQNEAQLEKSRLLSDRFSAERPKGSFSTLEIQRTEQGDSAMYLCASSLGTSADTQYFGPGTRLTVL.

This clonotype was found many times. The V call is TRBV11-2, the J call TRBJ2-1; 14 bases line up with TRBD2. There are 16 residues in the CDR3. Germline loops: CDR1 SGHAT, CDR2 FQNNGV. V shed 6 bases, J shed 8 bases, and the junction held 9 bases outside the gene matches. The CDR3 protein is CASSHILGLAGDEQFF. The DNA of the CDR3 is TGTGCCAGCAGTCACATCCTGGGACTAGCGGGGGATGAGCAGTTCTTC.

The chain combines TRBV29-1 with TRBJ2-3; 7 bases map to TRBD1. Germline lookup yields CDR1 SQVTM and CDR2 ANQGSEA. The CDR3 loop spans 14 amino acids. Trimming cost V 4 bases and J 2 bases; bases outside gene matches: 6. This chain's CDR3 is CSVGKGQLTDTQYF. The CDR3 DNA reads TGCAGCGTTGGGAAGGGACAGCTCACAGATACGCAGTATTTT.

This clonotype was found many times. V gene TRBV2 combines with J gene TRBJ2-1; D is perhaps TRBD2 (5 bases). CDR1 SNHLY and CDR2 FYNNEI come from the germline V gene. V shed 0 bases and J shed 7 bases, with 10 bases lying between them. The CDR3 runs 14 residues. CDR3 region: CASSEARGGNEQFF. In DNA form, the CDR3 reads TGTGCCAGCAGTGAAGCGCGTGGCGGGAATGAGCAGTTCTTC. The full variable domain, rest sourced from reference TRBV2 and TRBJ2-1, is EPEVTQTPSHQVTQMGQEVILRCVPISNHLYFYWYRQILGQKVEFLVSFYNNEISEKSEIFDDQFSVERPDGSNFTLKIRSTKLEDSAMYFCASSEARGGNEQFFGPGTRLTVL.

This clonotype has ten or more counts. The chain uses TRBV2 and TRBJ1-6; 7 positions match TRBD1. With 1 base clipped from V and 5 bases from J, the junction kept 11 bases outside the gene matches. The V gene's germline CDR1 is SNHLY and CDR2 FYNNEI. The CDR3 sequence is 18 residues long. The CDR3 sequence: CASSEGGANRGNNSPLHF. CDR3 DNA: TGTGCCAGCAGTGAAGGGGGGGCGAACAGGGGAAATAATTCACCCCTCCACTTT.

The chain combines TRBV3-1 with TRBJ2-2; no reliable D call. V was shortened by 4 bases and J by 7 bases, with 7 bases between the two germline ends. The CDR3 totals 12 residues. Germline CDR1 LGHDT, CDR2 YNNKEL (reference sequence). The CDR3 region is CASSPFIGELFF. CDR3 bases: TGTGCCAGCAGCCCCTTCATCGGGGAGCTGTTTTTT.

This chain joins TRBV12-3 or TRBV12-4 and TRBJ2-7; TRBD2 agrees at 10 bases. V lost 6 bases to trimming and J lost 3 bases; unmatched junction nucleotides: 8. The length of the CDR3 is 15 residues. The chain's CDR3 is CASRESGGAGYEQYF. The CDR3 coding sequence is TGTGCCAGCAGAGAAAGCGGGGGGGCTGGCTACGAGCAGTACTTC.

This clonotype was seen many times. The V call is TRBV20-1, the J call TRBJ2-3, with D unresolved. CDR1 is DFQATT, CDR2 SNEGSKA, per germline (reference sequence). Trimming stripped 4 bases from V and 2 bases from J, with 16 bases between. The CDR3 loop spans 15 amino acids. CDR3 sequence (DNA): TGCAGTGCTATTCCCGACTTACCTGCCACAGATACGCAGTATTTT. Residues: CSAIPDLPATDTQYF.

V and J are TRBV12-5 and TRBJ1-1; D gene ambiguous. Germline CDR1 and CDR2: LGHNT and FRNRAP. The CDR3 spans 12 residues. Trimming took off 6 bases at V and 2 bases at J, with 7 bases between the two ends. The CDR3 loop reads CASGLINTEAFF. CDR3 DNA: TGTGCTAGTGGCCTAATTAACACTGAAGCTTTCTTT.

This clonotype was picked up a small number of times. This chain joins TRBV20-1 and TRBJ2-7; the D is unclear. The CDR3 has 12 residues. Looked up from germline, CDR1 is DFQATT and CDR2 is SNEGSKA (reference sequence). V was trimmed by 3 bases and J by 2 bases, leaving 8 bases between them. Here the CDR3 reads CSASLGTYEQYF. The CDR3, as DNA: TGCAGTGCTAGTCTGGGGACCTACGAGCAGTACTTC.

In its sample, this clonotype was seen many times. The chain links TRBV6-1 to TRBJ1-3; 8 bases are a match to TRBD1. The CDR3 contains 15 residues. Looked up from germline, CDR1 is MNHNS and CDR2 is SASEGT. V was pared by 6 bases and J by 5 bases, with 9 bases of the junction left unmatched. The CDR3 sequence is CASRPPDRGRNTIYF. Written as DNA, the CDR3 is TGTGCCAGCAGGCCACCCGACAGGGGTCGAAACACCATATATTTT.

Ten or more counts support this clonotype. The CDR3 loop reads CASSTGLGRVYGYTF. CDR3 DNA sequence: TGTGCCAGCAGCACGGGACTCGGAAGGGTCTATGGCTACACCTTC. The rearrangement joins TRBV11-2 to TRBJ1-2, with D perhaps TRBD1 (5 bases). Trimming left V 5 bases short and J 4 bases short, with 17 bases between. This CDR3 has 15 amino acids. The germline V gene encodes CDR1 SGHAT and CDR2 FQNNGV.

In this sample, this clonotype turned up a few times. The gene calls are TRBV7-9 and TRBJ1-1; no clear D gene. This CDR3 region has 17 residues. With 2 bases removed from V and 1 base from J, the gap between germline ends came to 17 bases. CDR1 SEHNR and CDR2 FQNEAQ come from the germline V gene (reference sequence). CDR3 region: CASSLISAREKNTEAFF. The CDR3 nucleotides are TGTGCCAGCAGCTTAATTTCAGCGAGGGAGAAGAACACTGAAGCTTTCTTT.

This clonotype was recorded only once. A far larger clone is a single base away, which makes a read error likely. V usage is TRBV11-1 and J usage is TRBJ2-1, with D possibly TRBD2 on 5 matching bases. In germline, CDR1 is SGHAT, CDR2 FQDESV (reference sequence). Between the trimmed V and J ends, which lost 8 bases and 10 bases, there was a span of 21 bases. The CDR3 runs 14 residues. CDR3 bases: TGTGCCAGCGGCTGGGGATCTAGCCTTCGGGAGCAGTTCTTC. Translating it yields CASGWGSSLREQFF. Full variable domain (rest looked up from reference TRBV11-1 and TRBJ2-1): EAEVAQSPRYKITEKSQAVAFWCDPISGHATLYWYRQILGQGPELLVQFQDESVVDDSQLPKDRFSAERLKGVDSTLKIQPAELGDSAMYLCASGWGSSLREQFFGPGTRLTVL.

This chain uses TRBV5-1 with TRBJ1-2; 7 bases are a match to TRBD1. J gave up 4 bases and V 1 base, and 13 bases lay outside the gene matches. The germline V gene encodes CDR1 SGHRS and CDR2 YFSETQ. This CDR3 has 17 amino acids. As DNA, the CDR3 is TGCGCCAGCAGCTTGCGGATCCCGACAGGGACCCCCTATGGCTACACCTTC. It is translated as CASSLRIPTGTPYGYTF.